The clone carrying this T cell receptor beta chain was detected ten times or more. Its antigen is currently unknown. Amplifying from RNA transcripts, the study obtained TCR beta CDR3 regions. HTBI primers were used in a first-round RT-PCR, which preceded a second-round multiplex PCR. Each CDR3 protein gets one entry after TCRdb re-called the multiplex PCR reads with MiXCR. The sample contains almost 750,000 distinct CDR3 sequences, around 40% of which appear only once. The data are from a study of Graves' ophthalmopathy and Graves' hyperthyroidism. Overall study: Peripheral blood was gathered at the point of initial diagnosis, before any treatment started. The study, taken as a whole, reports: Ophthalmopathy was separated from stable hyperthyroidism by a 13-signature model with approximately 91% sensitivity and around 81% specificity.

This CDR3 is built from 14 residues. Trimming took off 3 bases at V and 5 bases at J, with 13 bases between the two ends. Germline CDR1 reads MNHEY; CDR2 reads SMNVEV (reference sequence). The sequence was obtained from an adult man with Graves' ophthalmopathy. The rearrangement links TRBV27 to TRBJ1-1; D is possibly TRBD1 (6 bases). Material: peripheral blood. CDR3 in amino acids: CASSLKTGSTEAFF. The DNA for the CDR3 is TGTGCCAGCAGTTTGAAGACAGGCTCTACTGAAGCTTTCTTT.